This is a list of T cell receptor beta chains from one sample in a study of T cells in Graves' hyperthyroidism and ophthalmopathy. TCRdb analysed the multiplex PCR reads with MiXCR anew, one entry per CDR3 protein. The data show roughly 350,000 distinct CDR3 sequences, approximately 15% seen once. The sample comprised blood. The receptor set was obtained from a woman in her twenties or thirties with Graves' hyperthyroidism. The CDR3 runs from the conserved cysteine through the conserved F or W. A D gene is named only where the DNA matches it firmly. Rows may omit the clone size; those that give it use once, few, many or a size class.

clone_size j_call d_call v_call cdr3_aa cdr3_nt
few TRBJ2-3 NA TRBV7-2 CASSLAWHQPATDTQYF TGTGCCAGCAGCTTAGCCTGGCATCAACCCGCCACAGATACGCAGTATTTT
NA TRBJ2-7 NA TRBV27 CASSWSAAVGEQYF TGTGCCAGCAGTTGGAGCGCGGCCGTGGGCGAGCAGTACTTC
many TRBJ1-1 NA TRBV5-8 CASSLGAFF TGTGCCAGCAGCTTGGGAGCTTTCTTT
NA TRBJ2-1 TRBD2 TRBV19 CASSIMAGGIYNEQFF TGTGCCAGTAGTATTATGGCGGGAGGGATCTACAATGAGCAGTTCTTC
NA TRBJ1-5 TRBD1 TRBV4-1 CASSRQEGGAEPQHF TGCGCCAGCAGCCGACAAGAAGGGGGCGCAGAGCCCCAGCATTTT
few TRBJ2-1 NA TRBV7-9 CASSPPGKGQFF TGTGCCAGCAGCCCGCCGGGCAAGGGGCAGTTCTTC
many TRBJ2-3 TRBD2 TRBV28 CASSLNGLTSGSGTQYF TGTGCCAGCAGTTTAAATGGGTTGACTAGCGGGAGCGGTACGCAGTATTTT
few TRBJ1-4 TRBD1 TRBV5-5 CASSLGTGGSEKLFF TGTGCCAGCAGCTTGGGGACAGGAGGAAGTGAAAAACTGTTTTTT
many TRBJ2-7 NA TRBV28 CASSSGGSYEQYF TGTGCCAGCAGTAGCGGAGGGAGTTACGAGCAGTACTTC
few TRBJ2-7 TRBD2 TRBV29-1 CSVEGSELAGRGEQYF TGCAGCGTTGAAGGTTCTGAACTAGCGGGACGTGGGGAGCAGTACTTC
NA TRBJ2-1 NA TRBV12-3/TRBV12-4 CASSIYTYNEQFF TGTGCCAGCAGTATTTACACCTACAATGAGCAGTTCTTC
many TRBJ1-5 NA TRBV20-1 CSARSENNQPQHF TGCAGTGCTAGATCTGAAAATAATCAGCCCCAGCATTTT
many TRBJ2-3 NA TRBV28 CASSLSHLRRGTQYF TGTGCCAGCAGTTTATCACACCTCCGTCGGGGGACGCAGTATTTT
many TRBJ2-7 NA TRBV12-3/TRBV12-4 CASRPSGSLPEQYF TGTGCCAGCAGACCTTCCGGGAGTCTCCCCGAGCAGTACTTC
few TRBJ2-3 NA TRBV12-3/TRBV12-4 CASRRGRKDTQYF TGTGCCAGCAGACGCGGTCGGAAAGATACGCAGTATTTT
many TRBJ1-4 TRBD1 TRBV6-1 CASSPNRGGAEKLFF TGTGCCAGCAGCCCAAACAGGGGAGGGGCTGAAAAACTGTTTTTT
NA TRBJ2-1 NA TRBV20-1 CSASGAIDYNEQFF TGCAGTGCTAGTGGGGCTATCGACTACAATGAGCAGTTCTTC